This TCR beta chain was sequenced during a study of blood T cells in healthy people across ages. PCR was performed a second time for roughly 7 to 11 cycles using a sample-barcoded 5' primer and a J-beta primer mix. Using its own MiXCR run on the 5' RACE reads, TCRdb lists one record per CDR3 protein. The data show fewer than 1 million distinct CDR3 sequences, approximately 44% seen once. Overall study results and limits: Among T cells, TCR beta diversity per million cells dropped roughly linearly as age rose.

Per sample, a minimum of 6.5 million PBMCs were isolated. Per the germline V gene, CDR1 is SGHKS and CDR2 is YYEKEE (reference sequence). The CDR3 runs 15 residues. A remark on this clonotype: As yet, its antigen is unknown. The junction departs from the called germline gene at one end, perhaps through a read error.

The sample consisted of blood. The TCR sequence derives from a man aged 55-75 years in good health. This sequence joins TRBV5-5 and TRBJ2-1, with a weak D call TRBD1 (6 bases). CDR3 coding DNA: TGTGCCAGCAGCTTTCAGGGGCAACCCTACAATGGGCAGTTCTTC. Translating gives CASSFQGQPYNGQFF.